Detailed here is one T cell receptor beta chain. Data came from immunoSEQ multiplex PCR; TCRdb stores just in-frame clones and leaves some out. Seen here are hundreds of thousands of clones, 85% observed once, and the top ten hold around 6.9%. The data stem from a study of blood T cell repertoires in COVID-19. On the study more broadly: In each case, the material was cDNA or gDNA derived from T cells, B-cell-depleted T cells, or PBMCs.

This CDR3 is 15 amino acids long. V was clipped by 2 bases and J by 6 bases; unmatched bases: 5. Per germline, CDR1 MNHEY and CDR2 SMNVEV (reference sequence). The receptor's source is a human donor in a cohort sampled during active COVID-19. Sequenced material: peripheral blood. This rearrangement joins TRBV27 to TRBJ2-1, with 9 bases matching TRBD1. CDR3 residues: CASSLGTGLFNEQFF. The DNA for the CDR3 is TGTGCCAGCAGTTTAGGGACAGGGTTGTTCAATGAGCAGTTCTTC.